The 23 T cell receptor beta chains listed next were all sequenced from one sample in a study of blood T cell repertoires in COVID-19. Libraries were prepared by immunoSEQ multiplex PCR; TCRdb keeps only in-frame clonotypes and omits some of them. Among around 190,000 clones listed, more than 80% were seen once. Material: peripheral blood. Receptors were obtained from an older woman with acute or convalescent COVID-19.

V is TRBV5-1 and J is TRBJ2-6; perhaps TRBD1 as D (5 bases). The CDR3 length is 15 residues. Trimming removed 0 bases from V and 4 bases from J, with 8 bases in between. Looked up from germline, CDR1 is SGHRS and CDR2 is YFSETQ. The CDR3 DNA sequence: TGCGCCAGCAGCTTGGGGGGCTGGGGGGCCAACGTCCTGACTTTC. This sequence encodes CASSLGGWGANVLTF.

The chain carries TRBV29-1 and TRBJ1-1; 9 bases align to TRBD1. This CDR3 is built from 15 residues. J gave up 10 bases and V 3 bases, and 15 bases lay outside the gene matches. The germline V gene has CDR1 SQVTM and CDR2 ANQGSEA. The CDR3 DNA follows: TGCAGCGTTGACGGGGGGATTCCGGGACAGGGCGCAGCTTTCTTT. It is translated as CSVDGGIPGQGAAFF. Drawing the rest from reference TRBV29-1 and TRBJ1-1, the complete variable domain is SAVISQKPSRDICQRGTSLTIQCQVDSQVTMMFWYRQQPGQSLTLIATANQGSEATYESGFVIDKFPISRPNLTFSTLTVSNMSPEDSSIYLCSVDGGIPGQGAAFFGQGTRLTVV.

The gene calls are TRBV2 and TRBJ1-5; TRBD1 aligns across 8 bases. CDR1 is SNHLY, CDR2 FYNNEI, per germline. V shed 6 bases and J 2 bases; nucleotides not matched to a gene: 6. This CDR3 is built from 15 residues. CDR3 sequence reads: CASRRDRYGNQPQHF. The CDR3 DNA is TGTGCCAGCAGGAGGGACAGGTATGGCAATCAGCCCCAGCATTTT.

The genes are TRBV27 and TRBJ1-5; 10 bases are a match to TRBD1. CDR1 is MNHEY and CDR2 is SMNVEV in the germline V gene (reference sequence). The CDR3 spans 16 residues. Germline trimming cut 5 bases from V and 4 bases from J; bases unmatched to any gene: 8. This CDR3 is CASSPFGTGDNQPQHF. DNA of the CDR3: TGTGCCAGCAGTCCCTTCGGGACAGGGGATAATCAGCCCCAGCATTTT.

The rearrangement joins TRBV14 to TRBJ2-4; TRBD2 might be the D (6 bases). The CDR3 sequence is 16 residues long. Trimming shortened V by 1 base and J by 0 bases, and 10 bases separated the two germline ends. The germline CDR1 and CDR2 sequences are SGHDN and FVKESK. CDR3: CASSQAWRGAKNIQYF. The CDR3 nucleotides read TGTGCCAGCAGCCAAGCCTGGAGGGGAGCCAAAAACATTCAGTACTTC.

The V gene is TRBV18, the J gene TRBJ1-2; D is possibly TRBD1 (5 bases). Germline V CDR1 and CDR2: KGHSH, LQKENI. This CDR3 contains 13 residues. With 3 bases removed from V and 8 bases from J, the gap between germline ends came to 13 bases. The CDR3 DNA is TGTGCCAGCTCACCGGGCAGGGATGCAGGCTACACCTTC. It translates to CASSPGRDAGYTF.

This chain uses TRBV11-2 with TRBJ1-2; D might be TRBD1 (5 bases). Looked up from germline, CDR1 is SGHAT and CDR2 is FQNNGV. This CDR3 spans 15 amino acids. V was trimmed by 1 base and J by 4 bases, leaving 13 bases between them. The CDR3 here is CASSLGAGPIYGYTF. CDR3 DNA: TGTGCCAGCAGCTTAGGGGCAGGGCCTATCTATGGCTACACCTTC.

The chain joins TRBV7-6 to TRBJ1-2; D is possibly TRBD1 (5 bases). This CDR3 contains 14 residues. V was shortened by 5 bases and J by 4 bases, with 14 bases between the two germline ends. Germline V gene lookup returns CDR1 SGHVS and CDR2 FNYEAQ. This chain's CDR3 is CASSLQAGSYGYTF. Written as DNA, the CDR3 is TGTGCCAGCAGCCTACAAGCAGGGTCCTATGGCTACACCTTC.

This clone showed up just a few times. This chain links TRBV2 with TRBJ2-1; D not resolved. CDR1 and CDR2 (germline): SNHLY, FYNNEI. Trimming left V 7 bases short and J 4 bases short, with 11 bases between. The CDR3 totals 13 residues. The CDR3 reads CASTLDTYNEQFF. The DNA of the CDR3 is TGTGCCAGCACTCTTGACACGTACAATGAGCAGTTCTTC.

CDR3 protein: CASSQVLGTPLASGANVLTF. In DNA, the CDR3 is TGTGCCAGCAGTCAAGTGTTAGGGACTCCCTTGGCCTCCGGGGCCAACGTCCTGACTTTC. The rearrangement uses TRBV2 and TRBJ2-6; D might be TRBD2 (6 bases). Looked up from germline, CDR1 is SNHLY and CDR2 is FYNNEI. V lost 5 bases, J lost 4 bases, and 27 bases lay in between. There are 20 residues in the CDR3.

The J gene is TRBJ1-2, the V gene TRBV6-5; TRBD1 matches 7 bases. CDR1 and CDR2 (germline): MNHEY, SVGAGI. The CDR3 consists of 13 residues. The trim removed 6 bases at V and 4 bases at J, leaving 5 bases unmatched. The CDR3 coding sequence is TGTGCCAGCAGCCCGGACAGGTTCTATGGCTACACCTTC. The encoded protein is CASSPDRFYGYTF.

This chain connects TRBV29-1 to TRBJ1-1; 8 nucleotides line up with TRBD1. The CDR3 is 13 residues long. CDR1 and CDR2 (germline): SQVTM, ANQGSEA. V lost 7 bases and J lost 5; bases outside the gene matches: 9. CDR3 nucleotide sequence: TGCAGCGGCCTGGACAGGGCAGAAACTGAAGCTTTCTTT. Its translation is CSGLDRAETEAFF.

The chain links TRBV11-2 to TRBJ2-4, with 8 nucleotides matching TRBD2. CDR3 length: 19 amino acids. The V and J ends lost 2 bases and 0 bases, in that order; junction bases with no gene match: 12. Germline V CDR1 and CDR2: SGHAT, FQNNGV. The CDR3 region is CASSLRGGGTDSAKNIQYF. In DNA form, the CDR3 reads TGTGCCAGCAGCTTACGCGGCGGGGGGACGGATTCAGCCAAAAACATTCAGTACTTC.

This clone has just one count. This chain joins TRBV5-1 and TRBJ1-3, with 12 bases identical to TRBD1. The CDR3 runs 14 residues. Germline V CDR1 and CDR2: SGHRS, YFSETQ. V shed 4 bases and J 10 bases; nucleotides not matched to a gene: 6. The CDR3 loop reads CASSLGQGATTIYF. The CDR3 region has the DNA TGCGCCAGCAGCCTGGGACAGGGGGCTACGACCATATATTTT. Using reference TRBV5-1 and TRBJ1-3 for the parts outside the CDR3, the full variable domain is KAGVTQTPRYLIKTRGQQVTLSCSPISGHRSVSWYQQTPGQGLQFLFEYFSETQRNKGNFPGRFSGRQFSNSRSEMNVSTLELGDSALYLCASSLGQGATTIYFGEGSWLTVV.

The genes are TRBV30 and TRBJ1-4, with 8 bases aligning to TRBD1. With 5 bases clipped from V and 7 bases from J, the junction kept 3 bases outside the gene matches. CDR1 is GTSNPN, CDR2 SVGIG, per germline (reference sequence). The CDR3 extends over 12 amino acids. CDR3 sequence (DNA): TGTGCCTGGGGACAGGGTGGTGAAAAACTGTTTTTT. This translates into CAWGQGGEKLFF.

The chain employs TRBV12-3 or TRBV12-4 and TRBJ1-1; D gene uncertain. The CDR3 is made up of 13 amino acids. Trimming shortened V by 3 bases and J by 11 bases, and 16 bases separated the two germline ends. As DNA, the CDR3 is TGTGCCAGCAGTTTGGCGGGGAAGGTAGGGGCTTTCTTT. Protein product: CASSLAGKVGAFF.

The J gene is TRBJ1-6, the V gene TRBV4-1; a weak D match, TRBD1 (6 bases). The germline V gene has CDR1 MGHRA and CDR2 YSYEKL. The CDR3 sequence is 16 residues long. V was shortened by 1 base and J by 5 bases, with 12 bases between the two germline ends. CDR3 coding DNA: TGCGCCAGCAGCCAAGGGGGGGGCTGGGATAATTCACCCCTCCACTTT. This encodes CASSQGGGWDNSPLHF.

The chain joins TRBV28 to TRBJ2-3; D might be TRBD2 (6 bases). The CDR3 is 15 amino acids. V was pared by 5 bases and J by 6 bases, with 18 bases between. From germline, CDR1 is MDHEN and CDR2 SYDVKM. CDR3 bases: TGTGCCAGCAGTCCGTCCAACGGGAGAACGGATACGCAGTATTTT. Translating gives CASSPSNGRTDTQYF.

This clone is judged medium-sized. The V and J genes are TRBV9 and TRBJ2-7, with unresolved D. The CDR3 loop spans 16 amino acids. Between the trimmed V and J ends, which lost 0 bases and 0 bases, there was a span of 13 bases. Germline CDR1 reads SGDLS; CDR2 reads YYNGEE. The CDR3, as DNA: TGTGCCAGCAGCGTAGCTGCCGCCTCGAGCTCCTACGAGCAGTACTTC. Translated, it gives CASSVAAASSSYEQYF.

This clone was observed a single time. This sequence joins TRBV7-9 and TRBJ2-7, with unresolved D. V was shortened by 4 bases and J by 3 bases, with 7 bases between the two germline ends. Per the germline V gene, CDR1 is SEHNR and CDR2 is FQNEAQ (reference sequence). This CDR3 has 12 amino acids. CDR3 protein: CASSSSLYEQYF. The DNA for the CDR3 is TGTGCCAGCAGCTCGAGCCTCTACGAGCAGTACTTC.

The chain uses TRBV18 and TRBJ1-6; tentatively, D is TRBD1 (6 bases). CDR3 length: 11 residues. Trimming shortened V by 8 bases and J by 10 bases, and 9 bases separated the two germline ends. CDR1 is KGHSH, CDR2 LQKENI, per germline. The CDR3 DNA reads TGTGCCAGCGGGGGCAACTCACCCCTCCACTTT. This gives the protein CASGGNSPLHF.

This sequence joins TRBV9 and TRBJ1-2; maybe TRBD1 (5 bases). This CDR3 is 13 amino acids long. V was trimmed by 4 bases and J by 7 bases, leaving 14 bases between them. The V gene's germline CDR1 is SGDLS and CDR2 YYNGEE. The CDR3, as DNA: TGTGCCAGCAGCACAATTCCCAGGGCTGGCTACACCTTC. As protein: CASSTIPRAGYTF.

The chain uses TRBV7-2 and TRBJ2-7, with 13 positions matching TRBD2. The germline V gene encodes CDR1 SGHTA and CDR2 FQGNSA. V dropped 1 base and J dropped 8; count of bases not matched to a gene: 11. The CDR3 runs 17 residues. The CDR3 DNA is TGTGCCAGCAGCTTAGAGGCCCTACTAGCGGGAGGGCCTAAGCAGTACTTC. Its translation: CASSLEALLAGGPKQYF.